The next 29 T cell receptor beta chains were all read from a single sample in a study of PD-L1 blockade in urothelial cancer (dated by TCRdb to about 2017). This sample's time point label indicates: pretreatment peripheral blood. Libraries came from the immunoSEQ multiplex PCR assay. As stored in TCRdb, this immuneACCESS dataset retains in-frame rearrangements with V and J assigned. A fraction of the clones does not appear; measured against another copy, unresolved V genes explain less than half of the discrepancy, and the remainder lacks a known reason. For this sample there are about 47,000 clones; roughly four fifths appear just once. The ten biggest clones cover approximately 1.5% of the sample. The specimen comprised PBMCs, sampled around atezolizumab (anti-PD-L1) treatment. The receptors were sampled from a man aged 50-59 years with urothelial cancer.

The V gene is TRBV5-1, the J gene TRBJ2-7; possible D gene TRBD2, 6 bases. CDR1 is SGHRS and CDR2 is YFSETQ in the germline V gene. This CDR3 is built from 14 residues. Trimming stripped 0 bases from V and 2 bases from J, with 9 bases between. Here the CDR3 reads CASSLGRETYEQYF. CDR3 nucleotide sequence: TGCGCCAGCAGCTTGGGGAGGGAAACCTACGAGCAGTACTTC. Variable domain in full (rest from reference TRBV5-1 and TRBJ2-7): KAGVTQTPRYLIKTRGQQVTLSCSPISGHRSVSWYQQTPGQGLQFLFEYFSETQRNKGNFPGRFSGRQFSNSRSEMNVSTLELGDSALYLCASSLGRETYEQYFGPGTRLTVT.

The chain links TRBV2 to TRBJ2-3; 11 bases are shared with TRBD2. The CDR3 loop spans 19 amino acids. Looked up from germline, CDR1 is SNHLY and CDR2 is FYNNEI. J was trimmed by 3 bases and V by 5 bases; bases with no gene match: 16. The CDR3 here is CASSLDRDRLAGLTDTQYF. The DNA of the CDR3 is TGTGCCAGCAGTTTGGACAGGGATAGACTAGCGGGGTTGACAGATACGCAGTATTTT.

This clone was counted a few times. The chain recombines TRBV30 with TRBJ2-7; D may be TRBD1 (5 bases). Germline V gene data show CDR1 as GTSNPN and CDR2 as SVGIG (reference sequence). This CDR3 is 11 amino acids long. With 5 bases removed from V and 6 bases from J, the gap between germline ends came to 11 bases. CDR3 bases: TGTGCCTGGGCTTCTAGGGGCGAGCAGTACTTC. Protein sequence: CAWASRGEQYF. Supplemented by reference TRBV30 and TRBJ2-7, the full variable domain reads SQTIHQWPATLVQPVGSPLSLECTVEGTSNPNLYWYRQAAGRGLQLLFYSVGIGQISSEVPQNLSASRPQDRQFILSSKKLLLSDSGFYLCAWASRGEQYFGPGTRLTVT.

V and J are TRBV5-1 and TRBJ2-7; 11 nucleotides line up with TRBD2. Germline trimming cut 4 bases from V and 3 bases from J; bases unmatched to any gene: 15. Germline-derived CDR1 and CDR2 are SGHRS and YFSETQ. This CDR3 comprises 18 residues. The CDR3 reads CASSTTVTSGRSFYEQYF. CDR3 DNA: TGCGCCAGCAGCACCACGGTCACTAGCGGGAGATCGTTCTACGAGCAGTACTTC.

V usage is TRBV18 and J usage is TRBJ1-2, with 9 bases identical to TRBD1. The CDR3 loop spans 14 amino acids. V lost 4 bases to trimming and J lost 1 base; unmatched junction nucleotides: 1. The germline V gene has CDR1 KGHSH and CDR2 LQKENI. CDR3 loop: CASSRTGDNYGYTF. The CDR3 region has the DNA TGTGCCAGCTCACGGACAGGGGATAACTATGGCTACACCTTC.

The chain employs TRBV2 and TRBJ2-2, with 9 bases that match TRBD2. Germline V gives CDR1 SNHLY, CDR2 FYNNEI. With V trimmed by 6 bases and J by 1 base, 3 bases remained unmatched. The CDR3 runs 15 residues. This chain's CDR3 is CASRGRGGNTGELFF. The CDR3 region has the DNA TGTGCCAGCAGGGGGCGGGGGGGGAACACCGGGGAGCTGTTTTTT.

The genes are TRBV6-1 and TRBJ1-4; D unclear. This CDR3 has 15 residues. The V end lost 6 bases, the J end lost 0 bases, and 11 bases lay between the germline ends. CDR1 is MNHNS, CDR2 SASEGT, per germline. Written as DNA, the CDR3 is TGTGCCAGCAGCGGTGGTCATGCAACTAATGAAAAACTGTTTTTT. Protein sequence: CASSGGHATNEKLFF.

The chain employs TRBV9 and TRBJ2-1, with TRBD2 matching 12 bases. Germline V lookup: CDR1 SGDLS, CDR2 YYNGEE. The CDR3 extends over 15 amino acids. Trimming at V came to 3 bases and at J to 8 bases, leaving 6 bases not matched to a gene. The CDR3: CASSARLAGVYEQFF. DNA for the CDR3: TGTGCCAGCAGCGCCCGACTAGCGGGAGTGTATGAGCAGTTCTTC.

J is TRBJ1-3 and V is TRBV6-5; D is possibly TRBD1 (5 bases). V was cut by 6 bases and J by 9 bases, with 12 bases left in between. The CDR3 runs to 12 residues. Germline values: CDR1 MNHEY, CDR2 SVGAGI. CDR3 region: CASRSGGSTIYF. Written as DNA, the CDR3 is TGTGCCAGCAGATCGGGGGGGAGCACCATATATTTT.

This rearrangement joins TRBV19 to TRBJ2-4; 8 bases are a match to TRBD1. V shed 5 bases and J 7 bases; nucleotides not matched to a gene: 4. Germline CDR1 and CDR2: LNHDA and SQIVND (reference sequence). CDR3 length: 13 amino acids. The CDR3 region is CASSPGQENIQYF. Here the CDR3 DNA reads TGTGCCAGTAGTCCGGGACAGGAGAACATTCAGTACTTC.

V usage is TRBV18 and J usage is TRBJ1-1; 10 bases fit TRBD1. With V trimmed by 3 bases and J by 3 bases, 10 bases remained unmatched. The CDR3 loop spans 17 amino acids. Per the germline V gene, CDR1 is KGHSH and CDR2 is LQKENI. Here the CDR3 DNA reads TGTGCCAGCTCACCCAGGACCGGGACAGGGGCGGACACTGAAGCTTTCTTT. It yields the protein CASSPRTGTGADTEAFF. Looking up the rest from reference TRBV18 and TRBJ1-1 gives the full variable domain: NAGVMQNPRHLVRRRGQEARLRCSPMKGHSHVYWYRQLPEEGLKFMVYLQKENIIDESGMPKERFSAEFPKEGPSILRIQQVVRGDSAAYFCASSPRTGTGADTEAFFGQGTRLTVV.

The chain is built from TRBV30 and TRBJ1-5; D ambiguous. Trimming took 2 bases from V and 6 from J, leaving 11 bases between them. CDR1 and CDR2 (germline): GTSNPN, SVGIG (reference sequence). The CDR3 has 13 amino acids. The DNA of the CDR3 is TGTGCCTGGAGTCCGGGGATAGGTCAGCCCCAGCATTTT. Its protein is CAWSPGIGQPQHF.

This chain links TRBV27 with TRBJ1-2; no firm D call. CDR1 is MNHEY and CDR2 is SMNVEV in the germline V gene (reference sequence). The CDR3 is 14 residues long. Trimming pared 4 bases from V and 8 bases from J, leaving 17 bases between. CDR3 in DNA: TGTGCCAGCAGTTCGGGAGGTCTAATCGGGGGCTACACCTTC. Translating gives CASSSGGLIGGYTF.

The chain recombines TRBV20-1 with TRBJ1-2; no reliable D call. This CDR3 spans 11 amino acids. Trimming took 2 bases from V and 8 from J, leaving 9 bases between them. Looked up from germline, CDR1 is DFQATT and CDR2 is SNEGSKA (reference sequence). The CDR3 is CSARKEVGYTF. The CDR3 DNA reads as TGCAGTGCTAGAAAGGAGGTGGGCTACACCTTC.

This clone was counted a few times. The chain couples TRBV2 to TRBJ2-5, with D possibly being TRBD2 (5 bases). The CDR3 runs 14 residues. Germline loops: CDR1 SNHLY, CDR2 FYNNEI. Trimming left V 5 bases short and J 3 bases short, with 13 bases between. The CDR3 spells CASSNLNGKETQYF. The CDR3, as DNA: TGTGCCAGCAGTAATCTAAACGGGAAAGAGACCCAGTACTTC.

The V and J genes are TRBV7-9 and TRBJ2-2; TRBD1 matches 8 bases. After removal of 1 base from V and 6 bases from J, the junction contained 10 bases not matched to a gene. This CDR3 region has 17 residues. The germline CDR1 and CDR2 sequences are SEHNR and FQNEAQ (reference sequence). CDR3 DNA sequence: TGTGCCAGCAGCTTAGTCGGGGACAGGCCTGGTCCCGGGGAGCTGTTTTTT. Protein sequence: CASSLVGDRPGPGELFF.

The CDR3 protein is CASRLERGTGETQYF. The DNA of the CDR3 is TGTGCCAGCAGGCTGGAGCGGGGGACGGGAGAGACCCAGTACTTC. The chain uses TRBV2 and TRBJ2-5, with TRBD2 identical over 8 bases. This CDR3 is 15 amino acids long. Germline V gives CDR1 SNHLY, CDR2 FYNNEI. V lost 6 bases to trimming and J lost 4 bases; unmatched junction nucleotides: 10.

The chain combines TRBV20-1 with TRBJ1-6, with TRBD1 as a possible D gene (6 bases). V dropped 5 bases and J dropped 9 bases, with 8 bases sitting between them. The length of the CDR3 is 11 residues. Germline values: CDR1 DFQATT, CDR2 SNEGSKA (reference sequence). In nucleotides, the CDR3 is TGCAGTGCTCCACAGGGTTCACCCCTCCACTTT. It encodes CSAPQGSPLHF.

The V and J genes are TRBV19 and TRBJ1-1, with 10 bases identical to TRBD1. Per germline, CDR1 LNHDA and CDR2 SQIVND (reference sequence). V was clipped by 0 bases and J by 4 bases; unmatched bases: 11. The CDR3 covers 18 residues. The CDR3 reads CASSIDNWGQGLGTEAFF. The CDR3 DNA reads TGTGCCAGTAGTATAGATAACTGGGGACAGGGGTTGGGCACTGAAGCTTTCTTT.

The gene calls are TRBV2 and TRBJ2-1, with 12 bases lining up with TRBD2. Germline V gives CDR1 SNHLY, CDR2 FYNNEI. J gave up 0 bases and V 3 bases, and 6 bases lay outside the gene matches. This CDR3 region has 18 residues. CDR3 in DNA: TGTGCCAGCAGTGACCTAGCGGGAGGGGGGTCCTCCTACAATGAGCAGTTCTTC. Its protein product is CASSDLAGGGSSYNEQFF.

This chain connects TRBV9 to TRBJ2-5; D is undetermined. This CDR3 spans 15 amino acids. V gave up 0 bases and J gave up 4 bases, with 13 bases separating them. The germline gives CDR1 SGDLS, CDR2 YYNGEE. CDR3 region: CASSVDPGVGETQYF. The CDR3 bases are TGTGCCAGCAGCGTAGATCCAGGTGTGGGAGAGACCCAGTACTTC.

This chain joins TRBV5-5 and TRBJ1-1; D remains ambiguous. Trimming took off 1 base at V and 0 bases at J, with 10 bases between the two ends. The CDR3 is 15 amino acids. In germline, CDR1 is SGHKS, CDR2 YYEKEE (reference sequence). CDR3: CASSLLGSMNTEAFF. The CDR3 DNA reads as TGTGCCAGCAGCTTGCTGGGCAGCATGAACACTGAAGCTTTCTTT.

In this sample, this clone turned up once. The rearrangement links TRBV5-4 to TRBJ2-7, with TRBD2 as a possible D gene (7 bases). Germline CDR1 is SGHNT and CDR2 is YYREEE (reference sequence). This CDR3 has 14 amino acids. Deletions cut 0 bases from V and 10 bases from J, with 17 bases between. The CDR3 DNA reads TGTGCCAGCAGCTTGGGCGGGGGCCGAAAGGAACAGTACTTC. Its translation: CASSLGGGRKEQYF.

The genes are TRBV11-2 and TRBJ1-2, with D possibly being TRBD1 (6 bases). Trimming cost V 3 bases and J 4 bases, with 18 bases left between them. CDR1 and CDR2 (germline): SGHAT, FQNNGV. The CDR3 sequence is 16 residues long. The chain's CDR3 is CASSFKQGLSSYGYTF. For the CDR3, the DNA is TGTGCCAGCAGCTTCAAACAGGGATTGTCGAGCTATGGCTACACCTTC. The variable domain in full, completed from reference TRBV11-2 and TRBJ1-2, reads EAGVAQSPRYKIIEKRQSVAFWCNPISGHATLYWYQQILGQGPKLLIQFQNNGVVDDSQLPKDRFSAERLKGVDSTLKIQPAKLEDSAVYLCASSFKQGLSSYGYTFGSGTRLTVV.

This clone was seen a handful of times. The chain couples TRBV7-2 to TRBJ2-1; D gene uncertain. V was pared by 5 bases and J by 2 bases, with 7 bases between. The V gene's germline CDR1 is SGHTA and CDR2 FQGNSA. The CDR3 has 13 residues. CDR3 coding DNA: TGTGCCAGCAGCCTCTGGCCCTACAATGAGCAGTTCTTC. This sequence encodes CASSLWPYNEQFF.

In this sample, this clone turned up once. The rearrangement joins TRBV5-1 to TRBJ1-1; D is possibly TRBD1 (6 bases). CDR1 SGHRS and CDR2 YFSETQ come from the germline V gene. This CDR3 has 14 amino acids. V was clipped by 4 bases and J by 7 bases, with 17 bases between them. The CDR3 DNA sequence: TGCGCCAGCAGCATTGGACAGACGAGCATTGAAGCTTTCTTT. Translating gives CASSIGQTSIEAFF.

The rearrangement links TRBV5-4 to TRBJ1-5; D possibly corresponds to TRBD1 (5 bases). Germline CDR1 is SGHNT and CDR2 is YYREEE (reference sequence). CDR3 length: 16 residues. Deletions cut 1 base from V and 3 bases from J, with 14 bases between. The CDR3 DNA reads as TGTGCCAGCAGCTTGTCTTTTGGAGGGGTCAATCAGCCCCAGCATTTT. This codes for CASSLSFGGVNQPQHF.

As regards this clone: One junction end disagrees with the germline gene, perhaps due to a read error. The chain employs TRBV7-7 and TRBJ2-3; the D is unclear. The CDR3 contains 14 residues. Germline V gene data show CDR1 as SSHAT and CDR2 as FNYEAQ (reference sequence). The CDR3 loop is CASSLGSPTDTQYF. CDR3 sequence (DNA): TGTGCTAGCAGCTTAGGCAGTCCCACAGATACGCAGTATTTT.

This clone was observed a few times. The CDR3 bases are TGTGCCAGCAGTTTTCCCACCCCGGGACTTATGGGTGGCTACACCTTC. Translation: CASSFPTPGLMGGYTF. This chain joins TRBV28 and TRBJ1-2, with D tentatively TRBD1 (5 bases). CDR1 is MDHEN, CDR2 SYDVKM, per germline. The V and J ends lost 3 bases and 7 bases respectively, with 21 bases between them. CDR3 length: 16 residues.